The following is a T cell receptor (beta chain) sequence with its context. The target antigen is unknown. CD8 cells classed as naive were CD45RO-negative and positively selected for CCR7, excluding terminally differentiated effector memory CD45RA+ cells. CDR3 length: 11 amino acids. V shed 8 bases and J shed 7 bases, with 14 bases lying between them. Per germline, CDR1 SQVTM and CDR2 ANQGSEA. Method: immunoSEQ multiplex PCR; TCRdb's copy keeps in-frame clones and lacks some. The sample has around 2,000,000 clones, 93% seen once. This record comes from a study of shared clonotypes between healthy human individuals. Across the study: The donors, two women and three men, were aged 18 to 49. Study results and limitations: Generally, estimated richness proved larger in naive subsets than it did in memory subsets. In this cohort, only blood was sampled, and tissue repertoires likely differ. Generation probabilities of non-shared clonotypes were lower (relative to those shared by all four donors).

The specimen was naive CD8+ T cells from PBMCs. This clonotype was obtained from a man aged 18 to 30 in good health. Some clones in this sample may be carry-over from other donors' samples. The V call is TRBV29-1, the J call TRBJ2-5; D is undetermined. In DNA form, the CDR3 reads TGCAGCTCGGGCCCCCCGGGGACCCAGTACTTC. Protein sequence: CSSGPPGTQYF.